This T cell receptor (beta chain) came from a study of tumor and adjacent non-tumor tissue in lung cancer. Study-level background: Patients comprised about a dozen adenocarcinoma, 2 squamous cell carcinoma and 1 small cell lung cancer.

The study, taken as a whole, reports: Compared with tumor, normal lung showed significantly lower TCR diversity.

This clonotype was recorded only once. What it binds is not known. The library came from three nested PCR rounds adapted from ARM-PCR protocols. TCRdb redid the calling of the multiplex PCR reads with MiXCR, one entry per CDR3 protein. The table records approximately 120,000 distinct CDR3 sequences, roughly 80% of them present only once. No cell sorting was done before RNA was extracted from the tissue. Sample: lung tumor tissue. The sequence was obtained from a woman aged 55-70 years with non-small cell lung cancer.

CDR3 sequence reads: CASSQELRRGGHIEQFF. The CDR3 nucleotides are TGCGCCAGCAGCCAAGAGCTCAGGCGGGGGGGGCACATTGAGCAGTTCTTC. The chain has TRBV4-3 and TRBJ2-1, with 9 bases matching TRBD2. Looked up from germline, CDR1 is LGHNA and CDR2 is YSLEER. With V trimmed by 0 bases and J by 9 bases, 12 bases remained unmatched. The CDR3 spans 17 residues.